Described below is a single T cell receptor beta chain sequence and its context. As yet, its antigen is unknown. Sequencing used immunoSEQ multiplex PCR; TCRdb keeps in-frame clones, though not all of them. The table has under 600,000 clones, approximately 97% seen once. V was clipped by 5 bases and J by 3 bases, with 10 bases between them. Germline CDR1 and CDR2: SGHTA and FQGNSA. The CDR3 is 13 amino acids. This sample was taken from a study of shared clonotypes between healthy human individuals. Broader study findings: It was expected that sequencing depth would affect clonotype sharing among donors.

The material sequenced was naive CD4+ T cells sorted from blood. As for subset: CD45RA+ positively selected. The V gene is TRBV7-2, the J gene TRBJ1-2, with D maybe TRBD1 (5 bases). The TCR sequence derives from a woman aged 25 to 39 in good health. DNA of the CDR3: TGTGCCAGCAGCCCTCAGGGTGACTATGGCTACACCTTC. Translation gives CASSPQGDYGYTF.